The rows below give T cell receptor beta chains drawn from one sample of a study of cytomegalovirus exposure and HLA in healthy donors. The table came from immunoSEQ multiplex PCR; TCRdb's copy has only in-frame clones and leaves some out. The sample records tens of thousands of clones, 84% being singletons. Sequenced input: PBMCs. These TCRs come from a woman in her late teens or twenties in good health and CMV-seropositive. Each CDR3 is given with its conserved first and last residue. A D gene is named only where the DNA matches it firmly. The listing skips clone size in some rows; elsewhere it reads once, few, many or a size class.

j_call v_call clone_size d_call cdr3_aa cdr3_nt
TRBJ2-5 TRBV4-2 NA NA CASSLGLAAETQYF TGTGCCAGCAGCCTGGGTCTAGCAGCCGAGACCCAGTACTTC
TRBJ2-7 TRBV5-6 NA NA CASSLFSLGAYEQYF TGTGCCAGCAGCTTGTTTTCTCTCGGGGCCTACGAGCAGTACTTC
TRBJ1-5 TRBV6-1 once TRBD1 CASSGGTGSSQPQHF TGTGCCAGCAGTGGGGGGACAGGTTCAAGTCAGCCCCAGCATTTT
TRBJ2-7 TRBV7-9 NA TRBD2 CASSLALLAGGRYEQYF TGTGCCAGCAGCTTAGCGTTACTAGCGGGGGGGCGTTACGAGCAGTACTTC
TRBJ1-4 TRBV18 NA NA CASSMGQDEKLFF TGTGCCAGCTCAATGGGGCAGGACGAAAAACTGTTTTTT
TRBJ1-4 TRBV7-6 NA TRBD1 CASSRQQGATNEKLFF TGTGCCAGCAGCAGACAACAGGGGGCTACTAATGAAAAACTGTTTTTT
TRBJ2-2 TRBV27 NA TRBD1 CASRTGQGNTGELFF TGTGCCAGCAGGACCGGACAGGGAAACACCGGGGAGCTGTTTTTT
TRBJ1-6 TRBV4-1 NA NA CASSQGASQGRNSPLHF TGCGCCAGCAGCCAAGGAGCTTCCCAGGGGAGAAATTCACCCCTCCACTTT
TRBJ2-7 TRBV6-6 NA TRBD2 CASSERGWIYEQYF TGTGCCAGCAGCGAGCGGGGATGGATCTACGAGCAGTACTTC
TRBJ1-2 TRBV28 few TRBD1 CASTWTGEDGYTF TGTGCCAGCACCTGGACAGGGGAAGATGGCTACACCTTC
TRBJ1-5 TRBV28 NA NA CASSQAGWGQPQHF TGTGCCAGCAGCCAGGCAGGGTGGGGTCAGCCCCAGCATTTT
TRBJ2-7 TRBV6-6 NA TRBD1 CASSPPDRIYEQYF TGTGCCAGCAGTCCACCGGACAGGATATACGAGCAGTACTTC
TRBJ1-2 TRBV9 NA NA CASGGYGYTF TGTGCCAGCGGGGGGTATGGCTACACCTTC
TRBJ1-5 TRBV28 NA TRBD1 CASRTKQGNNQPQHF TGTGCCAGCAGAACCAAACAGGGGAACAATCAGCCCCAGCATTTT
TRBJ2-3 TRBV7-2 NA TRBD2 CASSWVAGGSTDTQYF TGTGCCAGCAGCTGGGTAGCGGGGGGTAGCACAGATACGCAGTATTTT
TRBJ1-5 TRBV30 NA TRBD1 CAWGGQGNQPQHF TGTGCCTGGGGCGGACAGGGCAACCAGCCCCAGCATTTT
TRBJ1-3 TRBV30 few NA CAWASGSGNTIYF TGTGCCTGGGCTAGCGGGTCCGGAAACACCATATATTTT
TRBJ2-3 TRBV7-2 NA NA CASSLGIGGTDTQYF TGTGCCAGCAGCCTAGGAATCGGTGGCACAGATACGCAGTATTTT
TRBJ1-6 TRBV11-2 NA NA CASSLSGSPLHF TGTGCCAGCAGCTTATCCGGTTCACCCCTCCACTTT
TRBJ1-1 TRBV6-6 few TRBD1 CATEGAMNTEAFF TGTGCCACCGAGGGGGCGATGAACACTGAAGCTTTCTTT
TRBJ2-1 TRBV10-1 few NA CASSEIGDPSHNEQFF TGCGCCAGCAGTGAGATAGGAGACCCTTCCCACAATGAGCAGTTCTTC
TRBJ2-7 TRBV5-8 NA TRBD1 CASSSSDRAEQYF TGTGCCAGCAGCTCCAGCGACAGGGCCGAGCAGTACTTC
TRBJ2-3 TRBV11-2 NA NA CASSLELNTDTQYF TGTGCCAGCAGCTTAGAACTTAACACAGATACGCAGTATTTT
TRBJ2-7 TRBV18 NA NA CASSLSGHPAYEQYF TGTGCCAGCTCACTATCGGGACATCCCGCCTACGAGCAGTACTTC
TRBJ2-1 TRBV5-1 NA TRBD1 CASRGDSSYNEQFF TGCGCCAGCAGAGGGGACAGCTCCTACAATGAGCAGTTCTTC
TRBJ1-2 TRBV11-3 NA NA CASSLEGNRFIYGYTF TGTGCCAGCAGCTTAGAGGGGAACAGGTTCATCTATGGCTACACCTTC
TRBJ2-1 TRBV6-6 NA NA CASRIHGGNEQFF TGTGCCAGCCGTATACACGGAGGGAATGAGCAGTTCTTC
TRBJ2-7 TRBV6-5 NA TRBD1 CASSYNRGYEQYF TGTGCCAGCAGTTATAACAGGGGGTACGAGCAGTACTTC
TRBJ2-7 TRBV6-1 NA TRBD1 CASSEVDRVRSF TGTGCCAGCAGTGAAGTGGACAGGGTTCGTTCCTTC
TRBJ2-1 TRBV7-6 NA TRBD2 CASSLGLAGVVTYNEQFF TGTGCCAGCAGTCTGGGACTAGCGGGGGTGGTTACCTACAATGAGCAGTTCTTC
TRBJ2-3 TRBV6-7 few NA CASSYSKARRTDTQYF TGTGCCAGCAGTTACTCGAAGGCTAGGCGCACAGATACGCAGTATTTT
TRBJ2-1 TRBV1 NA NA CTSSQGWDIYNEQFF TGCACCAGCAGCCAAGGATGGGACATCTACAATGAGCAGTTCTTC
TRBJ2-2 TRBV4-1 once NA CASSQDTRAGRTGELFF TGCGCCAGCAGCCAAGATACCAGGGCTGGTCGGACCGGGGAGCTGTTTTTT
TRBJ1-1 TRBV7-3 few NA CASSLTGRMAEAFF TGTGCCAGCAGCTTAACGGGGAGGATGGCTGAAGCTTTCTTT
TRBJ2-3 TRBV6-6 NA TRBD2 CASSPLAGVTTDTQYF TGTGCCAGCAGTCCTCTCGCGGGGGTTACCACAGATACGCAGTATTTT
TRBJ1-3 TRBV28 NA TRBD1 CASSLWGQGGNTIYF TGTGCCAGCAGTTTATGGGGACAGGGCGGAAACACCATATATTTT
TRBJ2-3 TRBV9 NA TRBD2 CASSVDHRLAGGTDTQYF TGTGCCAGCAGCGTGGATCACCGACTAGCGGGGGGCACAGATACGCAGTATTTT
TRBJ2-3 TRBV4-2 NA TRBD2 CASSQKRGPDTQYF TGTGCCAGCAGCCAAAAGCGGGGCCCAGATACGCAGTATTTT
TRBJ1-3 TRBV28 NA NA CASIGGSGSGNTIYF TGTGCCAGCATAGGGGGATCCGGGTCTGGAAACACCATATATTTT
TRBJ2-3 TRBV6-4 NA TRBD2 CASSGGLAGGPDTQYF TGTGCCAGCAGTGGGGGACTAGCGGGGGGCCCAGATACGCAGTATTTT
TRBJ2-7 TRBV6-6 few NA CATSPQTYEQYF TGTGCCACCTCACCCCAGACCTACGAGCAGTACTTC
TRBJ2-3 TRBV28 NA NA CASNSPAPGPGGGTDTQYF TGTGCCAGCAATTCCCCCGCGCCGGGCCCCGGAGGAGGCACAGATACGCAGTATTTT
TRBJ2-7 TRBV7-8 NA TRBD2 CASSFGGRGQEQYF TGTGCCAGCAGCTTTGGCGGGAGGGGTCAGGAGCAGTACTTC
TRBJ2-2 TRBV21-1 NA NA CASSKEAGAGELFF TGTGCCAGCAGCAAAGAGGCAGGGGCCGGGGAGCTGTTTTTT
TRBJ2-2 TRBV11-3 few TRBD2 CASSGGGAGTSTGELFF TGTGCCAGCAGCGGCGGGGGGGCAGGGACCTCCACCGGGGAGCTGTTTTTT
TRBJ1-1 TRBV6-5 NA TRBD1 CASSYGDRGDTEAFF TGTGCCAGCAGCTACGGTGACAGGGGGGACACTGAAGCTTTCTTT
TRBJ2-6 TRBV15 NA NA CATSREWRVGANVLTF TGTGCCACCAGCAGAGAATGGAGGGTTGGGGCCAACGTCCTGACTTTC
TRBJ2-1 TRBV7-2 NA NA CASSAPARSDEQFF TGTGCCAGCAGCGCCCCGGCGAGGAGTGATGAGCAGTTCTTC
TRBJ2-1 TRBV7-2 NA TRBD2 CASSLASSGGAGDEQFF TGTGCCAGCAGCTTAGCTTCTAGCGGGGGGGCCGGTGATGAGCAGTTCTTC
TRBJ1-3 TRBV10-3 NA TRBD1 CAISGTGSPISGNTIYF TGTGCCATCTCCGGGACAGGGTCTCCCATCTCTGGAAACACCATATATTTT
TRBJ1-1 TRBV10-3 few NA CAISSGPTEAFF TGTGCCATCAGTTCAGGGCCCACTGAAGCTTTCTTT
TRBJ2-3 TRBV30 NA NA CAWSVRGTILYF TGTGCCTGGAGTGTACGGGGGACCATCCTTTATTTT
TRBJ2-5 TRBV15 NA NA CATRWQGQETQYF TGTGCCACCAGGTGGCAGGGGCAAGAGACCCAGTACTTC
TRBJ1-1 TRBV30 once NA CALCNKQNTEAFF TGTGCCTTGTGCAATAAGCAGAACACTGAAGCTTTCTTT
TRBJ2-7 TRBV2 NA NA CASSEMGRREQYF TGTGCCAGCAGTGAAATGGGCCGTCGCGAGCAGTACTTC
TRBJ2-2 TRBV29-1 NA TRBD1 CSATTGASNTGELFF TGCAGCGCTACGACAGGGGCATCGAACACCGGGGAGCTGTTTTTT
TRBJ1-1 TRBV7-2 NA NA CASSPTTDTEAFF TGTGCCAGCAGCCCCACGACAGACACTGAAGCTTTCTTT